Detailed here is one T cell receptor beta chain. The entry originates in a study of blood T cell repertoires in COVID-19. In the study overall: PBMCs, B-cell-depleted T cells, or T cells provided the cDNA or gDNA that made up the material.

Germline loops: CDR1 MNHNS, CDR2 SASEGT. V lost 2 bases and J lost 5, with 9 bases in between. CDR3 length equals 14 residues. Authors' data handling: Quantification of nucleated cells was approximated via reference gene primer amplification. Clones were sequenced by immunoSEQ multiplex PCR, and TCRdb holds only the in-frame ones, with some missing. The V and J calls and clone size were taken over from that table, and D and trimming were inferred from the DNA. The sample has some 210,000 clones, approximately 82% seen once; the top ten hold roughly 12%. The TCR comes from a woman in her thirties or forties with acute or convalescent COVID-19. The chain uses TRBV6-1 and TRBJ1-4; perhaps TRBD1 as D (6 bases). Specimen: peripheral blood. The CDR3 loop reads CASSEPGQNEKLFF. Here the CDR3 DNA reads TGTGCCAGCAGTGAACCCGGACAGAATGAAAAACTGTTTTTT.